The present TCR beta chain was sequenced within a study of human T cells and chemical hapten exposure. Whole-study results and caveats: A positive correlation with patch test score was found for PT1 expanded TCR counts.

A note on this clonotype: What it binds is unknown.

Described time point: patch test 1, 2 weeks after DPC sensitization. Described treatment: therapeutic diphenylcyclopropenone sensitization with weekly scalp DPC. MiXCR was run by TCRdb on the RACE reads, yielding one entry per CDR3 protein. The table has under 450,000 distinct CDR3 sequences, roughly 5% seen once. The receptor was derived from a woman in her forties or fifties with alopecia areata. Some clones in this sample may be carry-over from other donors' samples. The sequenced sample was whole blood, obtained in connection with sensitization to the hapten diphenylcyclopropenone (DPC).

The CDR3 reads CASSLGGQGVFSGANVLTF. CDR3 nucleotides: TGTGCCAGCAGCTTGGGAGGACAGGGGGTATTCTCTGGGGCCAACGTCCTGACTTTC. The chain employs TRBV5-4 and TRBJ2-6; TRBD1 aligns across 10 bases. Germline V lookup: CDR1 SGHNT, CDR2 YYREEE (reference sequence). This CDR3 spans 19 amino acids. J gave up 0 bases and V 0 bases, and 6 bases lay outside the gene matches.